This is a list of T cell receptor beta chains from one sample in a study of control samples from healthy donors and cancer patients. Data came from immunoSEQ multiplex PCR; TCRdb stores just in-frame clones and leaves some out. The table includes hundreds of thousands of clones, 82% detected once. The sample was PBMCs. The receptors derive from a woman between 55 and 75 years old with lung cancer. The CDR3 runs from the conserved cysteine through the conserved F or W. A D gene is named only where the DNA matches it firmly.

TRBJ1-4 15 . TRBV5-4 TGTGCCAGCAGCCGGGGGGGGGATACTAATGAAAAACTGTTTTTT CASSRGGDTNEKLFF
TRBJ1-1 14 . TRBV28 TGTGCCAGCAGTTTATTGGAAGTGAACACTGAAGCTTTCTTT CASSLLEVNTEAFF
TRBJ2-3 15 . TRBV7-9 TGTGCCAGCAGCTTAGCGGCGGGGACCACAGATACGCAGTATTTT CASSLAAGTTDTQYF
TRBJ1-5 15 . TRBV9 TGTGCCAGCAGCGTAGATGGTTGGAGCAATCAGCCCCAGCATTTT CASSVDGWSNQPQHF
TRBJ2-7 13 . TRBV2 TGTGCCAGCTCTCTGGATGCCTCCTACGAGCAGTACTTC CASSLDASYEQYF
TRBJ2-5 14 . TRBV5-4 TGTGCCAGCAGCCCTGAGGGGGGGCGAGAGACCCAGTACTTC CASSPEGGRETQYF
TRBJ2-7 12 . TRBV5-1 TGCGCCAGCAGCTCCCAGGGATGGGAGCAGTACTTC CASSSQGWEQYF
TRBJ1-2 13 . TRBV5-1 TGCGCCAGCGGCCCAGGTGGGGGCTATGGCTACACCTTC CASGPGGGYGYTF
TRBJ2-1 13 . TRBV11-3 TGTGCCAGCAGCCCCCCGGCGATAAATGAGCAGTTCTTC CASSPPAINEQFF
TRBJ1-6 16 . TRBV27 TGTGCCAGCAGGACGGGACGGAACTCCTATAATTCACCCCTCCACTTT CASRTGRNSYNSPLHF
TRBJ2-1 16 . TRBV10-1 TGCGCCAGCAGTGTTTTTGGGGGATTGACCTACAATGAGCAGTTCTTC CASSVFGGLTYNEQFF
TRBJ1-3 15 . TRBV9 TGTGCCAGCAGCGTAGCTGGGGCGTCTGGAAACACCATATATTTT CASSVAGASGNTIYF
TRBJ2-3 16 TRBD1 TRBV6-5 TGTGCCAGCAGTTACTCGGGACAGGGGAGGACAGATACGCAGTATTTT CASSYSGQGRTDTQYF
TRBJ2-1 16 TRBD1 TRBV7-9 TGTGCCAGCAGCTCGTTCGACAGGGGCGTCTACAATGAGCAGTTCTTC CASSSFDRGVYNEQFF
TRBJ2-7 16 TRBD1 TRBV11-2 TGTGCCAGCAGCTTAAACGTGGGACAGGGGGCCTACGAGCAGTACTTC CASSLNVGQGAYEQYF